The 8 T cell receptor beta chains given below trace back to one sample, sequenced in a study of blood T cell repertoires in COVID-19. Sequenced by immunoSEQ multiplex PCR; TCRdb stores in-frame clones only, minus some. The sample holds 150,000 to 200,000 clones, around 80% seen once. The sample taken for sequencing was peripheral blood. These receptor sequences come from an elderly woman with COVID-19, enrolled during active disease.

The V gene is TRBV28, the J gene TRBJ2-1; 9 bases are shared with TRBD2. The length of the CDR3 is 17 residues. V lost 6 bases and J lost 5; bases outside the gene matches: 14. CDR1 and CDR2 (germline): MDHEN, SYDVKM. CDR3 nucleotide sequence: TGTGCCAGCAGAGATATAGCGGGAGAGACAGCACACAATGAGCAGTTCTTC. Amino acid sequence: CASRDIAGETAHNEQFF.

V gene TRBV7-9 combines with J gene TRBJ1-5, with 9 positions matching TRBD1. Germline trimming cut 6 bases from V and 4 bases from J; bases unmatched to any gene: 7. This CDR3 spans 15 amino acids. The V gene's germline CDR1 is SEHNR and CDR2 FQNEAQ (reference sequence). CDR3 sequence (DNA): TGTGCCAGCAGGAAGGGACAGGGAGAAAATCAGCCCCAGCATTTT. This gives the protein CASRKGQGENQPQHF.

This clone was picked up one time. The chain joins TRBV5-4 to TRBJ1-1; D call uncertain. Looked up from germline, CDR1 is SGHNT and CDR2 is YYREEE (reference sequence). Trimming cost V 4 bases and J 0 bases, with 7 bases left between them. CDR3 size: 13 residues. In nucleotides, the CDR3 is TGTGCCAGCAGCGGTAGTGTGAACACTGAAGCTTTCTTT. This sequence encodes CASSGSVNTEAFF.

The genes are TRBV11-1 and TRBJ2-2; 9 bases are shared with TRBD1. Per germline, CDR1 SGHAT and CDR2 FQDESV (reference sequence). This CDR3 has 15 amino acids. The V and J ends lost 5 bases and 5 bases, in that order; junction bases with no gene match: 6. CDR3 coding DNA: TGTGCCAGCAGCCAAGGGACAGGGAGGACCGGGGAGCTGTTTTTT. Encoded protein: CASSQGTGRTGELFF.

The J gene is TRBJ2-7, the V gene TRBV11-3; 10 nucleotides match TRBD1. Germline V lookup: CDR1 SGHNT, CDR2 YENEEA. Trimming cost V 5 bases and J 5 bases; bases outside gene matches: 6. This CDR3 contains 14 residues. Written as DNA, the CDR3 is TGTGCCAGCAGCCTCCCGGGACAGGGGAACGAGCAGTACTTC. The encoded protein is CASSLPGQGNEQYF.

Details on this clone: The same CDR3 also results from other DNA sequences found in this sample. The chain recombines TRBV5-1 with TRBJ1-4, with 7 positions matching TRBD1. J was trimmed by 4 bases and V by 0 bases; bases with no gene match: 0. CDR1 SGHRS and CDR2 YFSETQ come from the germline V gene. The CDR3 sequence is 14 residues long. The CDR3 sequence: CASSLGQGNEKLFF. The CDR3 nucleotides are TGCGCCAGCAGCTTGGGACAGGGTAATGAAAAACTGTTTTTT.

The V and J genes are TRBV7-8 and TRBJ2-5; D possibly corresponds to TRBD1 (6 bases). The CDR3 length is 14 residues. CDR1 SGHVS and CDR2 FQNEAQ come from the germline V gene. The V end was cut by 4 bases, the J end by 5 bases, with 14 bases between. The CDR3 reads CASSSIRGSETQYF. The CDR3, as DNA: TGTGCCAGCAGCTCTATCAGGGGTTCGGAGACCCAGTACTTC. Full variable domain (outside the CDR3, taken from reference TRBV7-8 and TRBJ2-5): GAGVSQSPRYKVAKRGQDVALRCDPISGHVSLFWYQQALGQGPEFLTYFQNEAQLDKSGLPSDRFFAERPEGSVSTLKIQRTQQEDSAVYLCASSSIRGSETQYFGPGTRLLVL.

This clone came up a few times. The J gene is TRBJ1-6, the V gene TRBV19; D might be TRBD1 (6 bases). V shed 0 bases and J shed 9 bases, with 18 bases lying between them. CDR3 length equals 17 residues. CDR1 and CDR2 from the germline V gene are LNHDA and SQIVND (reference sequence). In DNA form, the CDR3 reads TGTGCCAGTAGTATAGATCTTGTGGGGCAGGGGATTTCACCCCTCCACTTT. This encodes CASSIDLVGQGISPLHF.